This TCR beta chain emerged from a study of shared clonotypes between healthy human individuals. Sequencing used immunoSEQ multiplex PCR; TCRdb keeps in-frame clones, though not all of them. The sample shows over 1.5 million clones, 95% to 99% of them seen only once. Study conclusions and caveats: Clonotype sharing among donors likely depends on sequencing depth. Researchers sampled only blood; tissue repertoires likely differ. Across four donors, naive CD4 shared roughly 5%, naive CD8 under 4%, memory CD4 approximately 2.5%, memory CD8 about 0.38%.

A word on this clone: The antigen remains undetermined.

Trimming cost V 6 bases and J 6 bases, with 11 bases left between them. Germline V gives CDR1 SGHAT, CDR2 FQNNGV. The CDR3 contains 12 residues. The chain carries TRBV11-2 and TRBJ2-5; no firm D call. The specimen was naive CD4+ T cells sorted from blood. Stated subset: CD45RA+ positively selected. This clonotype was sampled from a man aged 30 to 39 in good health. The CDR3 sequence is CASSSELQTQYF. For the CDR3, the DNA is TGTGCCAGCAGTTCGGAGCTTCAGACCCAGTACTTC.